Listed here are 10 T cell receptor beta chains from one sample, sequenced in a study of blood T cell repertoires in COVID-19. Sequencing used immunoSEQ multiplex PCR; TCRdb keeps in-frame clones, though not all of them. Of roughly 20,000 clones listed, approximately 88% are singletons. The specimen sequenced was peripheral blood. These receptors all come from a human donor in a cohort sampled during active COVID-19.

V gene TRBV6-5 combines with J gene TRBJ1-2; D is unresolved. Trimming pared 2 bases from V and 1 base from J, leaving 8 bases between. The CDR3 loop spans 14 amino acids. Germline V gene lookup returns CDR1 MNHEY and CDR2 SVGAGI. The CDR3 protein is CASSYAGHNYGYTF. In DNA form, the CDR3 reads TGTGCCAGCAGTTACGCCGGTCATAACTATGGCTACACCTTC.

The rearrangement uses TRBV12-3 or TRBV12-4 and TRBJ1-6, with no clear D. The CDR3 has 13 amino acids. Trimming took 6 bases from V and 7 from J, leaving 10 bases between them. The CDR3 is CASSQEANSPLHF. In DNA form, the CDR3 reads TGTGCCAGCAGCCAAGAAGCCAATTCACCCCTCCACTTT.

The rearrangement links TRBV28 to TRBJ1-5; D might be TRBD1 (6 bases). Germline V gene sequence: CDR1 MDHEN, CDR2 SYDVKM. The CDR3 has 14 residues. The V and J ends lost 2 bases and 2 bases respectively, with 7 bases between them. As DNA, the CDR3 is TGTGCCAGCAGTTTAAGGACAGGCAATCAGCCCCAGCATTTT. This codes for CASSLRTGNQPQHF.

The CDR3 nucleotides read TGTGCCAGCAGCCAAGATGGGGGACTAGCGGGAGCAGATACGCAGTATTTT. Encoded protein: CASSQDGGLAGADTQYF. The V and J genes are TRBV4-2 and TRBJ2-3, with 14 bases that match TRBD2. Trimming removed 0 bases from V and 4 bases from J; junction bases left unmatched: 3. This CDR3 spans 17 amino acids. Germline V gene sequence: CDR1 LGHNA, CDR2 YNFKEQ.

This clone was seen more than once but under ten times. V and J are TRBV4-2 and TRBJ1-4, with 9 bases lining up with TRBD1. The CDR3 loop spans 16 amino acids. Germline CDR1 is LGHNA and CDR2 is YNFKEQ. V dropped 1 base and J dropped 7; count of bases not matched to a gene: 7. The CDR3 DNA is TGTGCCAGCAGCCAAGGAACCGGACAGGGGTTTGAAAAACTGTTTTTT. This encodes CASSQGTGQGFEKLFF.

The chain joins TRBV10-3 to TRBJ1-2; unclear D gene. CDR3 length: 12 amino acids. The ends were cut back, 8 bases at V and 6 bases at J, with 13 bases in the middle. The germline V gene encodes CDR1 ENHRY and CDR2 SYGVKD. The chain's CDR3 is CAIEGSSDGYTF. The CDR3 DNA is TGTGCCATCGAAGGGAGTTCTGATGGCTACACCTTC.

The chain combines TRBV5-6 with TRBJ2-3, with D possibly matching TRBD2 (6 bases). This CDR3 is built from 14 residues. The germline V gene encodes CDR1 SGHDT and CDR2 YYEEEE. Trimming removed 4 bases from V and 3 bases from J, with 12 bases in between. Written as DNA, the CDR3 is TGTGCCAGCAGCCCCTGGGACTTGACAGATACGCAGTATTTT. The encoded protein is CASSPWDLTDTQYF. The full variable domain, in which reference TRBV5-6 and TRBJ2-3 provide the parts outside the CDR3, is DAGVTQSPTHLIKTRGQQVTLRCSPKSGHDTVSWYQQALGQGPQFIFQYYEEEERQRGNFPDRFSGHQFPNYSSELNVNALLLGDSALYLCASSPWDLTDTQYFGPGTRLTVL.

The chain employs TRBV29-1 and TRBJ2-1, with TRBD2 as a possible D gene (6 bases). The CDR3 covers 17 residues. Germline V CDR1 and CDR2: SQVTM, ANQGSEA. V was trimmed by 7 bases and J by 3 bases, leaving 25 bases between them. CDR3 loop: CSGLRRVIAEVYNEQFF. CDR3 DNA sequence: TGCAGCGGTTTACGGAGGGTGATAGCCGAGGTCTACAATGAGCAGTTCTTC.

The V gene is TRBV27, the J gene TRBJ2-1; tentative D call: TRBD2 (6 bases). Trimming took off 8 bases at V and 5 bases at J, with 13 bases between the two ends. The CDR3 has 13 amino acids. Germline assignment: CDR1 MNHEY and CDR2 SMNVEV (reference sequence). CDR3 sequence (DNA): TGTGCCAGCGGGGTTAGCGGTAACAATGAGCAGTTCTTC. It specifies CASGVSGNNEQFF.

The chain recombines TRBV6-5 with TRBJ2-3, with D possibly matching TRBD1 (5 bases). This CDR3 region has 14 residues. Germline V gene data show CDR1 as MNHEY and CDR2 as SVGAGI. With 7 bases removed from V and 2 bases from J, the gap between germline ends came to 13 bases. The CDR3 coding sequence is TGTGCCAGCACGAATGGGGCACTCACAGATACGCAGTATTTT. This translates into CASTNGALTDTQYF.